One T cell receptor beta chain is described in this entry. This sample was taken from a study of blood T cell repertoires in COVID-19. The V end lost 0 bases, the J end lost 0 bases, and 13 bases lay between the germline ends. This CDR3 has 17 amino acids. Germline lookup yields CDR1 SGHDT and CDR2 YYEEEE. Libraries were prepared by immunoSEQ multiplex PCR; TCRdb keeps only in-frame clonotypes and omits some of them. This repertoire shows under 65,000 clones, approximately 90% found once; its top ten account for around 3.1%. This clonotype originated in a man between 50 and 59 years old with acute or convalescent COVID-19. The rearrangement links TRBV5-6 to TRBJ2-1; perhaps TRBD2 as D (6 bases). Sample: peripheral blood. The CDR3 bases are TGTGCCAGCAGCTTGGCAGGTGGGGGGAGCTCCTACAATGAGCAGTTCTTC. Translated, it gives CASSLAGGGSSYNEQFF.